This T cell receptor beta chain was identified in a study of monozygotic twins with inflammatory bowel disease. Findings and caveats of the study: Concordance status among twins (concordant versus discordant) showed no link to repertoire similarity, possibly from limited power. Among patients, repertoires may have gained variability from differing immunosuppressive treatments.

Concerning this clonotype: Its antigen remains unknown.

Per the germline V gene, CDR1 is MNHNS and CDR2 is SASEGT. The CDR3 totals 15 residues. Template-switch reactions added UMIs with a 6-nucleotide sample barcode. TCRdb reanalyzed the 5' RACE reads and collapses them to one entry per CDR3 protein, without DNA. The sample totals about 300,000 distinct CDR3 sequences. Sequenced sample: blood. This sequence joins TRBV6-1 and TRBJ1-5. The TCR comes from a human donor with ulcerative colitis or Crohn's disease, or a healthy co-twin of an affected twin (not recorded which). The CDR3: CASSQTRYSNQPQHF.